This TCR beta chain was profiled in a study of human T cells and chemical hapten exposure listed by TCRdb under 2021. Regarding the study in general: For sensitization, 2% DPC in acetone was applied to an approximately 2 cm by approximately 2 cm area of upper inner arm skin. Libraries were pooled for sequencing, and per-sample TCR yields varied mainly because of small differences in library volumes within the pool. This study followed changes in the peripheral blood TCR repertoire in vivo during primary and secondary sensitization of alopecia patients to the hapten diphenylcyclopropenone (DPC). Patient blood was sampled pre-sensitization (week 0) and at 2, 6 and about 24 weeks after DPC sensitization. Patch testing was done on the upper back using Finn chambers containing 0.01% DPC, and results were scored after 6 days according to International Contact Dermatitis Research Group standards. Blood for TCR sequencing was provided by twenty-nine alopecia patients at one to four time points (pre-sensitization, 2, 6 and 24 weeks). The mostly female patient cohort included alopecia areata with under or over 50% scalp involvement, alopecia totalis and alopecia universalis. Patients additionally received weekly therapeutic DPC doses to the scalp throughout the approximately 25-week study period.

From cysteine to phenylalanine, the CDR3 is 16 amino acids long. The retained sequence is limited to the CDR3, 48 bases, with the frame set at the first base. The germline ends are 18 bases apart after V is trimmed by 2 bases and J by 4 bases. The germline V gene provides CDR1 SGHRS and CDR2 YFSETQ. To prepare the library, RACE was applied. TCRdb lists the instrument as NextSeq 500. Library preparation attached unique molecular identifiers to individual cDNA molecules for quantitative, reproducible TCR counting. From each blood RNA sample, both TCR alpha and TCR beta chains were sequenced. The original methods were these. The median number of TCRs per sample was roughly 98,000, ranging from roughly 23,224 to 690,600. The Decombinator software suite was used to annotate the V, J and CDR3 of the TCR reads. To make PS versus PT1 abundance plots, every sample was subsampled to the same number of TCRs (28,000). Expanded TCRs were defined as absent before sensitization and observed at least eight times at the 2-week time point. TCRdb's own reprocessing of the public reads used fastp at Q25 and MiXCR and kept productive beta chains. Each record represents a unique CDR3 protein, reported with the most common genes and DNA among its rows. For this entry, the V and J calls and clone size follow TCRdb and not the study's own pipeline. The sample includes some 90,000 distinct CDR3 sequences, with over 10% observed a single time. Around 3% of the sample lies in the top ten.

Taken with the paper, the label for time point translates to: patch test 2, 6 weeks after DPC sensitization. What this sample's treatment or condition label stands for: therapeutic diphenylcyclopropenone sensitization with weekly scalp DPC. At each patch-test visit, blood was drawn before the patch test was applied. Patients were considered eligible if aged 18 to 70, diagnosed with alopecia and deemed suitable for DPC therapy, and patients were excluded if pregnant. Total RNA was extracted from unfractionated whole blood collected in Tempus Blood RNA tubes. The sample holds many counts of this clonotype. Its antigen has not been determined. The input lacks base qualities; no much larger clone sits a single base away. Study-wide findings and limitations: Compared with pre-sensitization or healthy control sets, expanded TCRs formed significantly more large CDR3 similarity clusters, which is consistent with antigen-driven responses. Repeated subsampling changed both the strength of the expansion versus patch-test correlation and the threshold at which the correlation became significant. Patch test score correlated positively with the number of PT1 expanded TCRs, reaching significance at thresholds 8, 16 and 32 but not at 4. DPC sensitization did not change how many TCRs were above 1 in 1000 frequency, and no evidence was found of alterations in global repertoire structure. Because all patients had alopecia, a presumed autoimmune disease, the immune response of the patients might differ from that of healthy individuals.

Sequences were derived from whole blood, sampled in connection with sensitization to the hapten diphenylcyclopropenone (DPC). The chain is encoded by TRBV5-1 joined to TRBJ1-2, and the D gene may be TRBD1, 5 bases matching. This sequence was found in a middle-aged woman with alopecia areata. Some clones in this sample may be carry-over from other donors' samples. CDR3 reads: CASSLLQDPGVYGYTF. DNA sequence: TGCGCCAGCAGCTTACTACAGGACCCGGGGGTCTATGGCTACACCTTC.